This T cell receptor beta chain originates from a study of shared clonotypes between healthy human individuals (dated by TCRdb to about 2020). In the study overall: Two women and a few men aged 18 to 49 years were included in the cohort. Per donor, three plates each were used for CD4 naive and CD4 memory, two for CD8 naive, and one for CD8 memory. The study deeply sequenced blood TCR repertoires of about 5 healthy adults to estimate repertoire size and the extent of clonotype sharing between individuals. To increase sequencing depth and limit assay-specific biases, different laboratories used diverse techniques to prepare libraries and sequence TCR repertoires. Each donor's leukapheresis produced roughly between roughly 0.85 and 10 billion PBMCs. Results the study describes overall, beyond this receptor: Pairwise subsampling led to the expectation that sequencing depth would affect the degree of clonotype sharing among donors. Incomplete sequencing was indicated by rarefaction of sorted-subset datasets, despite the large sequencing depth. Sampling was restricted to blood, and TCR repertoires in tissues likely differ from the TCR repertoires found in blood. Across several donors, about 4.5% of naive CD4, 3% to 4% of naive CD8, under 2.5% of memory CD4, and approximately 0.42% of memory CD8 clonotypes were shared. Naive subsets generally had larger estimated clonotype richness than memory subsets did. The small number of donors limited the genetic and exposure-history diversity represented. Compared with non-shared clonotypes, the clonotypes found in all four sorted-subset donors had higher generation probabilities.

As regards this clone: This clone's antigen is unknown. Within one base of it there is no much larger clone, and no base qualities were kept.

Donors were healthy HIV-negative adults with no recently reported acute infections or vaccinations. Every donor was a Caucasian adult residing in Nashville, Tennessee, USA. CD4+ T cells were enriched through magnetic negative selection, after which naive cells were positively selected on CD45RA and the remaining negative fraction served as the memory subset. Blood was collected by leukapheresis, and PBMCs were isolated by Ficoll-Histopaque density gradient centrifugation and then cryopreserved in liquid nitrogen vapor phase. Purity and quantity of every magnetically sorted T cell population were checked by analytical flow cytometry. Genomic DNA was isolated from each sorted fraction and quantified by UV absorbance on a Nanodrop 2000c. Using the deep immunoSEQ assay, TCR CDR3 regions were amplified from genomic DNA by multiplex PCR. For each cell subset, the extracted genomic DNA was distributed evenly across all wells of several immunoSEQ 96-well plates, and each plate served as one replicate. For sorted subsets, each replicate PCR was loaded with roughly 200 ng genomic DNA, equivalent to about 33,000 T cell genomes. Purified libraries were measured with a Qubit 3.0 fluorometer, size-checked on a Bioanalyzer 2100, and measured again with the KAPA Library Quantification kit. Every immunoSEQ 96-well plate was sequenced on a dedicated single-read 150-cycle Illumina NextSeq 550 flow cell. Under the source paper's analysis protocol: The immunoSEQ output contained only junctional sequences without quality scores, so filtering could not match that applied to full-length reads. To assign V/J genes and CDR3, sequences were annotated using PyIR, a Python wrapper for IgBLAST v1.9, with IMGT germline references. Reads were filtered out if the reads had weak V/J assignments (E-value above 1e-6), no CDR3, stop codons, out-of-frame junctions, or ambiguous translated residues. V3J clonotypes were defined as sequences sharing an identical inferred V gene, J gene, and CDR3 amino acid sequence. The percentage overlap between two repertoires was calculated by dividing the number of shared unique clonotypes by the size of the smaller repertoire. Three approaches were used to assess repertoire richness: RTK rarefaction, the Chao1 estimator, and Recon v2.1 estimates of unobserved clonotypes. Generation probabilities for all TCRbeta clonotypes obtained by the gDNA method from four donors were computed using OLGA. TCRdb limited this immuneACCESS table to in-frame rearrangements with V and J called. A share of clones is missing; checked studies link under half to unresolved V genes, and the rest is unexplained. For V, J and clone size, that table is used; D and trimming come from the DNA. The sample table holds 2 million to 2.5 million clones, of which 90% to 97% were seen once. Around 0.13% of the sample belongs to the ten largest clones.

The germline V gene (reference sequence) sets CDR1 to SEHNR and CDR2 to FQNEAQ. For this chain, trimming is 5 bases at the V end and 4 bases at the J end, and the number of junction bases without a gene match is 3. Measured from the cysteine to the phenylalanine, the CDR3 is 13 residues long. The DNA shown is the 39-base CDR3, in frame from base 1. The origin of this receptor is a man between 18 and 29 years old in good health. The sequencing input was naive CD4+ T cells sorted from blood. The sample's cell subset or site label, in plain terms: CD45RA+ positively selected. The chain uses TRBV7-9 and TRBJ1-1; 8 middle bases align to TRBD1. This receptor carries the CDR3 CASSVGQGTEAFF. The nucleotide sequence is given as TGTGCCAGCAGCGTCGGACAGGGCACTGAAGCTTTCTTT.